The 14 T cell receptor beta chains below were found in one sample sequenced in a study of T cells in Graves' hyperthyroidism and ophthalmopathy. Amplification of TCR beta CDR3 regions used RNA as the template. In the first-round RT-PCR of the TCR CDR3, the HTBI primer set was used. TCRdb used MiXCR to reprocess the multiplex PCR reads, holding one entry per CDR3 protein. Of about 400,000 distinct CDR3 sequences detected, 15% to 19% appear once; the ten largest clones hold roughly 13%. Source material: blood. These receptors all stem from a woman under 30 with Graves' hyperthyroidism.

This clonotype was seen many times. The chain uses TRBV20-1 and TRBJ2-5, with 12 positions matching TRBD2. Germline CDR1 DFQATT, CDR2 SNEGSKA (reference sequence). After removal of 0 bases from V and 6 bases from J, the junction contained 5 bases not matched to a gene. CDR3 length: 15 amino acids. CDR3 bases: TGCAGTGCTAGAGACGGACTAGCGGGAAGTAAGACCCAGTACTTC. Amino acids: CSARDGLAGSKTQYF.

A few counts support this clonotype. The rearrangement joins TRBV6-5 to TRBJ2-7; no definite D call. The germline CDR1 and CDR2 sequences are MNHEY and SVGAGI. This CDR3 comprises 13 residues. V dropped 0 bases and J dropped 5 bases, with 8 bases sitting between them. CDR3 sequence: CASSYSRSHEQYF. The CDR3 region has the DNA TGTGCCAGCAGTTACTCGAGGTCACACGAGCAGTACTTC.

Turning to this clonotype: One end of the junction varies from germline; a read error may be responsible. The chain joins TRBV28 to TRBJ1-6; 11 nucleotides match TRBD1. The CDR3 length is 15 residues. CDR1 and CDR2 from the germline V gene are MDHEN and SYDVKM. In nucleotides, the CDR3 is TGTGCCAGCAGGGACAGGGGGCTGTATAGTTCACCCCTCCACTTT. Its translation: CASRDRGLYSSPLHF.

There are a few counts of this clonotype. The rearrangement uses TRBV25-1 and TRBJ2-5; 7 nucleotides agree with TRBD2. CDR1 is MGHDK and CDR2 is SYGVNS in the germline V gene. This CDR3 contains 12 residues. The V and J ends lost 1 base and 13 bases, in that order; junction bases with no gene match: 6. The CDR3 DNA is TGTGCCAGCAGTGAATGGGGGAGGGGCCTGTACTTC. This sequence encodes CASSEWGRGLYF.

This clonotype was observed a few times. The rearrangement uses TRBV20-1 and TRBJ2-3, with D unclear. CDR1 DFQATT and CDR2 SNEGSKA come from the germline V gene (reference sequence). This CDR3 region has 11 residues. V lost 7 bases, J lost 3 bases, and 8 bases lay in between. This chain's CDR3 is CSGGRTDTQYF. As DNA, the CDR3 is TGCAGTGGGGGTAGGACAGATACGCAGTATTTT.

The CDR3 DNA is TGTGCCAGCAGCTTTATCGGGACAACGGGGGCCAACGTCCTGACTTTC. It yields the protein CASSFIGTTGANVLTF. The rearrangement joins TRBV11-1 to TRBJ2-6; a possible D gene is TRBD1 (6 bases). This CDR3 is built from 16 residues. Deletions cut 3 bases from V and 4 bases from J, with 13 bases between. Germline V gene lookup returns CDR1 SGHAT and CDR2 FQDESV (reference sequence).

This clonotype has at least ten counts. CDR3 DNA: TGCAGTGCTAGGATCCGGGGGAAGCAGTTCTTC. It is translated as CSARIRGKQFF. The chain uses TRBV20-1 and TRBJ2-1, with D perhaps TRBD2 (6 bases). CDR1 is DFQATT, CDR2 SNEGSKA, per germline (reference sequence). Trimming took off 3 bases at V and 11 bases at J, with 11 bases between the two ends. The CDR3 consists of 11 residues.

With regard to this clonotype: A much larger clone is a single base away; this may be a read error. J is TRBJ2-5 and V is TRBV7-2, with D possibly TRBD2 on 7 matching bases. Trimming pared 4 bases from V and 4 bases from J, leaving 16 bases between. Germline V gene data show CDR1 as SGHTA and CDR2 as FQGNSA. There are 15 residues in the CDR3. CDR3: CTSSSEGGTGETQYF. The CDR3 region has the DNA TGTACCAGCAGCTCGGAGGGGGGGACTGGAGAGACCCAGTACTTC.

This clonotype has a count of ten or more. The rearrangement links TRBV6-1 to TRBJ2-7; TRBD2 agrees at 16 bases. The CDR3 totals 13 residues. J was trimmed by 9 bases and V by 10 bases; bases with no gene match: 6. CDR1 and CDR2 from the germline V gene are MNHNS and SASEGT. CDR3 bases: TGTGCCACCAGGGGACTAGCGGGAGGGGTGCAGTACTTC. It translates to CATRGLAGGVQYF.

This clonotype came up a few times. The genes are TRBV28 and TRBJ1-2; tentatively, D is TRBD1 (6 bases). The CDR3 spans 15 residues. Germline-derived CDR1 and CDR2 are MDHEN and SYDVKM. V was clipped by 8 bases and J by 4 bases, with 20 bases between them. CDR3 coding DNA: TGTGCCAGCCATCTACCAGGGGACCTGCTCTATGGCTACACCTTC. It yields the protein CASHLPGDLLYGYTF.

Note on this clonotype: Germline and junction disagree at one end, which may indicate a read error. V is TRBV11-3 and J is TRBJ1-6; possibly TRBD1 for D (5 bases). There are 14 residues in the CDR3. CDR1 is SGHNT, CDR2 YENEEA, per germline. The CDR3 DNA follows: TGTGCCAGCGGCTTCAGAGGGGAGAATTCACCCCTCCACTTT. Protein: CASGFRGENSPLHF. Variable domain in full (rest from reference TRBV11-3 and TRBJ1-6): EAGVVQSPRYKIIEKKQPVAFWCNPISGHNTLYWYLQNLGQGPELLIRYENEEAVDDSQLPKDRFSAERLKGVDSTLKIQPAELGDSAVYLCASGFRGENSPLHFGNGTRLTVT.

This clonotype occurred a few times. A read error is possible here, since a much larger clone lies one base away. The V gene is TRBV7-2, the J gene TRBJ2-1; D is possibly TRBD1 (7 bases). The CDR3 contains 16 residues. CDR1 and CDR2 from the germline V gene are SGHTA and FQGNSA. The germline V and J ends were trimmed by 4 bases and 5 bases, with 18 bases remaining between them. This CDR3 is CASSSLRDSFDNEQFF. CDR3 in DNA: TGTGCCAGCAGCTCCCTGCGGGACAGCTTCGACAATGAGCAGTTCTTC.

The chain uses TRBV27 and TRBJ2-1; 9 positions agree with TRBD1. The CDR3 is 16 amino acids. Germline CDR1 MNHEY, CDR2 SMNVEV (reference sequence). Trimming at V came to 3 bases and at J to 1 base, leaving 4 bases not matched to a gene. Written as DNA, the CDR3 is TGTGCCAGCAGTTTCACTGGACAGGGGTCCTACAATGAGCAGTTCTTC. This translates into CASSFTGQGSYNEQFF.

This clonotype was found many times. The J gene is TRBJ1-1, the V gene TRBV11-2, with D possibly matching TRBD1 (6 bases). Per the germline V gene, CDR1 is SGHAT and CDR2 is FQNNGV. Trimming removed 5 bases at V and 0 bases at J, with 22 bases between. CDR3 size: 18 residues. CDR3 DNA sequence: TGTGCCAGCAGCCCCCGGGGGGGCGGGGGGGCCTTGAACACTGAAGCTTTCTTT. This sequence encodes CASSPRGGGGALNTEAFF.